This T cell receptor (beta chain) was obtained from a study of cytomegalovirus exposure and HLA in healthy donors. Comment on this clone: The antigen is not known.

The V gene end was trimmed by 0 bases and the J gene end by 7 bases; junction bases not matched to a gene: 9. Per the germline V gene, CDR1 is SGDLS and CDR2 is YYNGEE. The CDR3 consists of 16 residues. Whole-study results and caveats: Across donors, most TCRs were seen rarely, yet some public ones were widespread. Within the 100 to 150 validation repertoires, first-cohort TCR clusters tended to co-occur, according to a later analysis. The study designated over 150 TCR beta chains cytomegalovirus-associated.

Repertoires were generated with immunoSEQ multiplex PCR, while TCRdb's copy carries only in-frame clones and drops some. The profile shows around 250,000 clones, roughly 88% of them singletons. Material for sequencing was PBMCs. The TCR originated in a woman aged 25 to 39 in good health and CMV-seronegative. The chain uses TRBV9 and TRBJ2-2, with TRBD1 matching over 7 bases. CDR3 in amino acids: CASSVEGAALGGELFF. The CDR3, as DNA: TGTGCCAGCAGCGTAGAGGGGGCAGCCCTCGGCGGGGAGCTGTTTTTT.